This passage covers 22 T cell receptor beta chains from one sample sequenced in a study of T cells in Graves' hyperthyroidism and ophthalmopathy. Researchers amplified the TCR beta CDR3 regions from RNA transcripts. With the HTBI primer set, the TCR CDR3 went through a first round of RT-PCR. TCRdb re-called the multiplex PCR reads through MiXCR, storing one row per CDR3 protein. The sample holds 560,000 or so distinct CDR3 sequences, just under 20% seen once. Material: blood. Receptors originate from a man in his forties with Graves' ophthalmopathy.

In this sample, this clonotype turned up many times. This chain joins TRBV28 and TRBJ2-7; D may match TRBD1 or TRBD2 (5 bases each). This CDR3 comprises 18 residues. Trimming took 5 bases from V and 1 from J, leaving 24 bases between them. CDR1 and CDR2 (germline): MDHEN, SYDVKM. CDR3 sequence: CASSHERGRGRRSYEQYF. The DNA for the CDR3 is TGTGCCAGCAGTCATGAGAGGGGTCGGGGCCGGAGGTCCTACGAGCAGTACTTC.

This clonotype was seen a few times. V is TRBV30 and J is TRBJ2-1; the match to TRBD2 covers 12 bases. Losses at the gene ends were 2 bases for V and 10 bases for J; bases not matched to a gene: 15. This CDR3 spans 17 amino acids. Germline V CDR1 and CDR2: GTSNPN, SVGIG (reference sequence). The CDR3 reads CAWSNLRTSGMSGEQFF. The CDR3 bases are TGTGCCTGGAGTAATCTAAGGACTAGCGGGATGTCCGGGGAGCAGTTCTTC.

The rearrangement links TRBV9 to TRBJ2-1; the match to TRBD2 covers 12 bases. Per germline, CDR1 SGDLS and CDR2 YYNGEE. The CDR3 sequence is 17 residues long. Trimming took 0 bases from V and 9 from J; bases not matched to a gene: 10. This CDR3 is CASSVGVRLLAGGEQFF. The CDR3 nucleotides read TGTGCCAGCAGCGTAGGGGTTCGTTTACTAGCGGGAGGTGAGCAGTTCTTC.

This clonotype was detected ten times or more. The rearrangement links TRBV11-2 to TRBJ2-3, with TRBD2 matching 10 bases. Germline loops: CDR1 SGHAT, CDR2 FQNNGV. J gave up 3 bases and V 5 bases, and 5 bases lay outside the gene matches. The CDR3 totals 15 residues. The CDR3 nucleotides read TGTGCCAGCAGCATATCTAGCGGGAGTACAGATACGCAGTATTTT. It encodes CASSISSGSTDTQYF.

This clonotype was observed a few times. The chain is built from TRBV6-2 or TRBV6-3 and TRBJ2-3; D may be TRBD2 (6 bases). Germline CDR1 is MNHEY and CDR2 is SVGEGT. CDR3 size: 17 residues. Trimming removed 1 base from V and 0 bases from J, with 14 bases in between. CDR3 sequence reads: CASSYYAGRLSTDTQYF. Here the CDR3 DNA reads TGTGCCAGCAGTTACTACGCGGGACGGCTCAGCACAGATACGCAGTATTTT.

This clonotype occurred a few times. CDR3 in DNA: TGTGCCAGCAGCCACTCCGACACAAGACACTATGGCTACACCTTC. Its translation is CASSHSDTRHYGYTF. The chain combines TRBV3-1 with TRBJ1-2; D call uncertain. CDR1 is LGHDT, CDR2 YNNKEL, per germline (reference sequence). The CDR3 is 15 residues long. V was shortened by 3 bases and J by 3 bases, with 14 bases between the two germline ends. Variable domain in full (rest from reference TRBV3-1 and TRBJ1-2): DTAVSQTPKYLVTQMGNDKSIKCEQNLGHDTMYWYKQDSKKFLKIMFSYNNKELIINETVPNRFSPKSPDKAHLNLHINSLELGDSAVYFCASSHSDTRHYGYTFGSGTRLTVV.

The CDR3 region is CASSVTGATYEQYF. CDR3 nucleotides: TGTGCCAGCAGCGTTACCGGGGCGACCTACGAGCAGTACTTC. The V call is TRBV9, the J call TRBJ2-7; D is perhaps TRBD1 or TRBD2 (5 bases each). Between the trimmed V and J ends, which lost 2 bases and 2 bases, there was a span of 11 bases. The germline V gene has CDR1 SGDLS and CDR2 YYNGEE. This CDR3 contains 14 residues.

The CDR3, as DNA: TGCGCCAGCAGGCGTGGGAGGGCAAATACGCAGTATTTT. It encodes CASRRGRANTQYF. The rearrangement uses TRBV10-2 and TRBJ2-3; 7 bases agree with TRBD2. V was clipped by 6 bases and J by 7 bases; unmatched bases: 7. CDR3 length: 13 amino acids. Germline V CDR1 and CDR2: WSHSY, SAAADI.

This clonotype was counted at least ten times. The chain combines TRBV6-1 with TRBJ2-1; the match to TRBD1 covers 8 bases. With V trimmed by 5 bases and J by 9 bases, 12 bases remained unmatched. The CDR3 consists of 15 residues. Per the germline V gene, CDR1 is MNHNS and CDR2 is SASEGT. The CDR3 loop reads CASSTGGGPKREQFF. The CDR3 DNA follows: TGTGCCAGCAGTACAGGGGGAGGTCCAAAACGTGAGCAGTTCTTC.

The chain carries TRBV30 and TRBJ1-3; 8 bases line up with TRBD1. The junction had 9 bases not matched to a gene; V was cut back by 3 bases and J by 8 bases. Germline CDR1 is GTSNPN and CDR2 is SVGIG (reference sequence). The CDR3 totals 14 residues. Here the CDR3 DNA reads TGTGCCTGGAGCGGCGGCAGGGGGCTAGACACCATATATTTT. It is translated as CAWSGGRGLDTIYF.

The chain couples TRBV18 to TRBJ1-3, with D possibly being TRBD1 (5 bases). Germline CDR1 reads KGHSH; CDR2 reads LQKENI. Trimming cost V 1 base and J 2 bases, with 6 bases left between them. The CDR3 contains 14 residues. CDR3 region: CASSPRQPGNTIYF. CDR3 sequence (DNA): TGTGCCAGCTCACCACGACAGCCTGGAAACACCATATATTTT.

This clonotype was seen a few times. The rearrangement links TRBV10-3 to TRBJ2-1; maybe TRBD2 (5 bases). The CDR3 is 14 amino acids. CDR1 is ENHRY, CDR2 SYGVKD, per germline. Trimming cost V 0 bases and J 6 bases, with 9 bases left between them. CDR3 protein: CAISESSSRNEQFF. CDR3 bases: TGTGCCATCAGTGAGTCTTCTAGCCGCAATGAGCAGTTCTTC.

This clonotype occurred a few times. This chain uses TRBV20-1 with TRBJ2-1, with 9 bases that match TRBD2. This CDR3 is 17 amino acids long. The germline gives CDR1 DFQATT, CDR2 SNEGSKA (reference sequence). J gave up 4 bases and V 2 bases, and 12 bases lay outside the gene matches. Written as DNA, the CDR3 is TGCAGTGCTAGATTGCCTAGCGGGGAGGGGAGGTACAATGAGCAGTTCTTC. It yields the protein CSARLPSGEGRYNEQFF.

This sequence joins TRBV20-1 and TRBJ2-1; TRBD2 matches at 10 bases. The CDR3 has 17 amino acids. V trimming: 0 bases; J trimming: 9 bases; junction bases outside the gene matches: 14. Per the germline V gene, CDR1 is DFQATT and CDR2 is SNEGSKA (reference sequence). The CDR3 loop is CSARDLTGLAGAAEQFF. The CDR3 DNA is TGCAGTGCTAGAGATCTTACCGGGCTAGCGGGAGCGGCTGAGCAGTTCTTC.

The chain joins TRBV4-2 to TRBJ2-5; no reliable D call. Germline V gives CDR1 LGHNA, CDR2 YNFKEQ. The CDR3 is 14 residues long. Trimming took off 0 bases at V and 3 bases at J, with 8 bases between the two ends. Here the CDR3 DNA reads TGTGCCAGCAGCCAAGAGTCCAAAAAAGAGACCCAGTACTTC. Encoded protein: CASSQESKKETQYF.

This clonotype was counted a few times. This chain uses TRBV6-2 or TRBV6-3 with TRBJ2-1; D possibly corresponds to TRBD2 (7 bases). The CDR3 contains 15 residues. V dropped 3 bases and J dropped 6 bases, with 15 bases sitting between them. Germline assignment: CDR1 MNHEY and CDR2 SVGEGT. In nucleotides, the CDR3 is TGTGCCAGCAGTTATCGAGGGAGGGGGGGCAATGAGCAGTTCTTC. Encoded protein: CASSYRGRGGNEQFF.

This clonotype was detected many times. The chain carries TRBV7-3 and TRBJ2-1; D possibly matches TRBD1 or TRBD2 (6 bases each). The ends were cut back, 5 bases at V and 8 bases at J, with 19 bases in the middle. This CDR3 is 15 amino acids long. Germline CDR1 SGHTA, CDR2 FQGTGA. The DNA for the CDR3 is TGTGCCAGCAGCCTTGGAGGGGGGTCGTTCGATGAGCAGTTCTTC. It is translated as CASSLGGGSFDEQFF.

There are many counts of this clonotype. V is TRBV2 and J is TRBJ1-1, with 10 bases lining up with TRBD1. Germline V gene lookup returns CDR1 SNHLY and CDR2 FYNNEI. This CDR3 is built from 13 residues. V was clipped by 6 bases and J by 5 bases; unmatched bases: 3. Written as DNA, the CDR3 is TGTGCCAGCAGCAAGGGACAGGGGACTGAAGCTTTCTTT. Its translation: CASSKGQGTEAFF.

This clonotype was seen many times. The rearrangement links TRBV18 to TRBJ2-3; D perhaps matches TRBD1 (6 bases). CDR1 and CDR2 (germline): KGHSH, LQKENI. The V end was cut by 6 bases, the J end by 6 bases, with 10 bases between. This CDR3 region has 12 residues. CDR3 DNA: TGTGCCAGCTCGCCGAGGGGGGATACGCAGTATTTT. Protein sequence: CASSPRGDTQYF.

At least ten counts were recorded for this clonotype. DNA for the CDR3: TGTGCCAGCTCACCTTCTGACTTCTCCAAGTATTTT. The encoded protein is CASSPSDFSKYF. This chain connects TRBV18 to TRBJ2-3; D gene uncertain. This CDR3 is built from 12 residues. The ends were cut back, 3 bases at V and 13 bases at J, with 14 bases in the middle. In germline, CDR1 is KGHSH, CDR2 LQKENI. The full variable domain, rest sourced from reference TRBV18 and TRBJ2-3, is NAGVMQNPRHLVRRRGQEARLRCSPMKGHSHVYWYRQLPEEGLKFMVYLQKENIIDESGMPKERFSAEFPKEGPSILRIQQVVRGDSAAYFCASSPSDFSKYFGPGTRLTVL.

This chain uses TRBV27 with TRBJ2-1, with TRBD1 matching over 11 bases. The V gene end was trimmed by 5 bases and the J gene end by 11 bases; junction bases not matched to a gene: 11. This CDR3 is 15 amino acids long. The V gene's germline CDR1 is MNHEY and CDR2 SMNVEV (reference sequence). CDR3 sequence (DNA): TGTGCCAGCAGTCCAGGACAGGGGGCTTTGGAAAAGCAGTTCTTC. Its translation is CASSPGQGALEKQFF.

This clonotype was counted many times. V gene TRBV5-5 combines with J gene TRBJ2-1; D gene uncertain. The germline gives CDR1 SGHKS, CDR2 YYEKEE (reference sequence). This CDR3 contains 15 residues. V shed 0 bases and J shed 6 bases, with 13 bases lying between them. The CDR3 sequence: CASSLAGQLGNEQFF. CDR3 in DNA: TGTGCCAGCAGCTTGGCTGGCCAGTTGGGCAATGAGCAGTTCTTC.